This T cell receptor beta chain was sequenced in a study of a mutant IDH1 vaccine in newly diagnosed glioma. The germline gives CDR1 SGHRS, CDR2 YFSETQ. CDR3 length: 15 amino acids. After removal of 0 bases from V and 2 bases from J, the junction contained 2 bases not matched to a gene. Details on this clone: The antigen is undetermined.

Method: immunoSEQ multiplex PCR; TCRdb's copy keeps in-frame clones and lacks some. The sample consists of approximately 50,000 clones, around 80% of them appearing once. Indicated time point: week 47, end of study. Each dose of the vaccine consisted of 300 ug of mutant IDH1 20-mer peptide, with topical imiquimod. The clonotype was recovered from a woman in her 40s with glioma. Some clones in this sample may be carry-over from other donors' samples. Specimen: PBMCs, collected from a glioma patient whose treatment included an IDH1 peptide vaccine. The rearrangement links TRBV5-1 to TRBJ2-3, with TRBD2 matching 8 bases. The CDR3 DNA reads as TGCGCCAGCAGCTTGGGGGGACTAGTCACAGATACGCAGTATTTT. This codes for CASSLGGLVTDTQYF.